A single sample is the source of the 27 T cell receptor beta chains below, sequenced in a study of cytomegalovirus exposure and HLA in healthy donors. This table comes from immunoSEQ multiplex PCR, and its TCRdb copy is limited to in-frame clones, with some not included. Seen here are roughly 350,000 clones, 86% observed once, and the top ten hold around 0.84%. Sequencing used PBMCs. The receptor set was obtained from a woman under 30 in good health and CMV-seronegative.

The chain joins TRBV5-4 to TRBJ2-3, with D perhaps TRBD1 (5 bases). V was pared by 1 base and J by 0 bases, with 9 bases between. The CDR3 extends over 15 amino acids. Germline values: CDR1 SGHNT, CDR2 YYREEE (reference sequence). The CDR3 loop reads CASSLIGQSTDTQYF. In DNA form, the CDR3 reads TGTGCCAGCAGCTTGATCGGACAAAGCACAGATACGCAGTATTTT.

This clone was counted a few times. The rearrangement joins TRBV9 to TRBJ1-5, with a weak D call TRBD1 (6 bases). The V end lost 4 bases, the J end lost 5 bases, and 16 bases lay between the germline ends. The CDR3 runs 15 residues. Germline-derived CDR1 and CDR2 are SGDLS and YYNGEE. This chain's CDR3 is CASSTEGGGDQPQHF. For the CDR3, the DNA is TGTGCCAGCAGCACCGAAGGGGGAGGGGATCAGCCCCAGCATTTT.

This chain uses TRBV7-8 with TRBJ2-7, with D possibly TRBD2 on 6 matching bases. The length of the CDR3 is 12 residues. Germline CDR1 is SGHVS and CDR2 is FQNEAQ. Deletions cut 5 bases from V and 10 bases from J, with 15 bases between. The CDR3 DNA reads TGTGCCAGCAGCCCCCAAGCGGGCAGTCAGTACTTC. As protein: CASSPQAGSQYF.

The CDR3 DNA reads TGTGCCAGCAGCCCACACAGCACAGATACGCAGTATTTT. It encodes CASSPHSTDTQYF. This chain links TRBV7-9 with TRBJ2-3, with D uncertain. Germline CDR1 is SEHNR and CDR2 is FQNEAQ (reference sequence). The CDR3 sequence is 13 residues long. Between the trimmed V and J ends, which lost 5 bases and 0 bases, there was a span of 6 bases.

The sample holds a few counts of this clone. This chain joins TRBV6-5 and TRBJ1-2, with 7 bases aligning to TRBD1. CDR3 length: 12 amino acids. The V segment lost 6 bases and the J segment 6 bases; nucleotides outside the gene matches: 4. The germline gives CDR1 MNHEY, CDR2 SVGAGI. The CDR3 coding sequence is TGTGCCAGCAGGAGACAGGGCCATGGCTACACCTTC. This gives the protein CASRRQGHGYTF.

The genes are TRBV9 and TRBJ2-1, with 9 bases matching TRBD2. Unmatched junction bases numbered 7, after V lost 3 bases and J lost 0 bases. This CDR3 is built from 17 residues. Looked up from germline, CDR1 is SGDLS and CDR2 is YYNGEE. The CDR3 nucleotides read TGTGCCAGCAGCGCCGTTAGCGGGAGCTTCTCCTACAATGAGCAGTTCTTC. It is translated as CASSAVSGSFSYNEQFF. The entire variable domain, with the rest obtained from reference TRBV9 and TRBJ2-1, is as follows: DSGVTQTPKHLITATGQRVTLRCSPRSGDLSVYWYQQSLDQGLQFLIQYYNGEERAKGNILERFSAQQFPDLHSELNLSSLELGDSALYFCASSAVSGSFSYNEQFFGPGTRLTVL.

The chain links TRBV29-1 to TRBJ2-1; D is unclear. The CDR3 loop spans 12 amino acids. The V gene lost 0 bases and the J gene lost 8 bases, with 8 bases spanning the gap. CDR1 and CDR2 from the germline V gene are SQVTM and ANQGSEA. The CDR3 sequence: CSVEESLDEQFF. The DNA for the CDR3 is TGCAGCGTTGAAGAGAGCCTTGATGAGCAGTTCTTC.

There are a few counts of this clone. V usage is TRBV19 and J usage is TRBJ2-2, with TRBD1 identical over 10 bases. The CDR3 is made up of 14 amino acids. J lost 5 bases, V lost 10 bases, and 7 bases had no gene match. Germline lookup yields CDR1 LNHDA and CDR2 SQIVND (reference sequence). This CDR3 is CATRQGASTGELFF. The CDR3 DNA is TGTGCCACCCGACAGGGGGCAAGTACCGGGGAGCTGTTTTTT.

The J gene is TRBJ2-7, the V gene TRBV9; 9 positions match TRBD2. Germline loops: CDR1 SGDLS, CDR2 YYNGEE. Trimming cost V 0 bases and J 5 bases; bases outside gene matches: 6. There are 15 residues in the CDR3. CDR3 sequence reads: CASSVGTSVIHEQYF. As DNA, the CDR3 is TGTGCCAGCAGCGTAGGGACTAGCGTTATCCACGAGCAGTACTTC.

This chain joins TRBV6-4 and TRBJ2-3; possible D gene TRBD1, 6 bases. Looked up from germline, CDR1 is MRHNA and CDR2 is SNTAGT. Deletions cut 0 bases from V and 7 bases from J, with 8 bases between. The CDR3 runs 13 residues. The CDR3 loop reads CASSDSQGYTQYF. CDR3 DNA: TGTGCCAGCAGTGACTCGCAGGGGTATACGCAGTATTTT.

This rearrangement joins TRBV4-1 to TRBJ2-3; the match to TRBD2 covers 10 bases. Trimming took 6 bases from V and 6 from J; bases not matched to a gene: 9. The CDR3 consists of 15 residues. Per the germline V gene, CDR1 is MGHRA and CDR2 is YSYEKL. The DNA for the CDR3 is TGCGCCAGCAGACTGAGCGGGAGGGCCAGGGATACGCAGTATTTT. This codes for CASRLSGRARDTQYF.

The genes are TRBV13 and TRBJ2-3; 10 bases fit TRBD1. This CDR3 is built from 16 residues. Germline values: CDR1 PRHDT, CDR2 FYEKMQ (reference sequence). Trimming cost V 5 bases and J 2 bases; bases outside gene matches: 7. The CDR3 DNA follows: TGTGCCAGCAGCAGACAGGGGGCGGAAGACACAGATACGCAGTATTTT. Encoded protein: CASSRQGAEDTDTQYF.

CDR3 sequence (DNA): TGTGCCAGCTCTGACAGGCTCCAAGAGACCCAGTACTTC. Translation: CASSDRLQETQYF. The chain carries TRBV6-6 and TRBJ2-5; D may be TRBD1 (6 bases). Germline V CDR1 and CDR2: MNHNY, SVGAGI (reference sequence). V lost 8 bases and J lost 1, with 11 bases in between. The CDR3 has 13 amino acids.

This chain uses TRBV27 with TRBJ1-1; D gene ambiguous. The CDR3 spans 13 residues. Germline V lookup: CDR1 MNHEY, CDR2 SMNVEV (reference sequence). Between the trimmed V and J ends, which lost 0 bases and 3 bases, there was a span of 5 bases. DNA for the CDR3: TGTGCCAGCAGTTTATCGAGGGACACTGAAGCTTTCTTT. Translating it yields CASSLSRDTEAFF.

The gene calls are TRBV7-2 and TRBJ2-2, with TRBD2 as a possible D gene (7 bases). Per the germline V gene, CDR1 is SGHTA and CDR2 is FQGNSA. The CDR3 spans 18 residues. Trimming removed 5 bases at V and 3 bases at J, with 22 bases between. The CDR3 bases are TGTGCCAGCAGCCCCACTAGCGTCACAGGGAGGTACACCGGGGAGCTGTTTTTT. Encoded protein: CASSPTSVTGRYTGELFF.

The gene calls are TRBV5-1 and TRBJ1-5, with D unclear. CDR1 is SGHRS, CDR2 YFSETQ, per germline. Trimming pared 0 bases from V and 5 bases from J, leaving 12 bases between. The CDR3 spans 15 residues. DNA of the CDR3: TGCGCCAGCAGCTTGGTGCCCTCAGCGGATCAGCCCCAGCATTTT. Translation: CASSLVPSADQPQHF.

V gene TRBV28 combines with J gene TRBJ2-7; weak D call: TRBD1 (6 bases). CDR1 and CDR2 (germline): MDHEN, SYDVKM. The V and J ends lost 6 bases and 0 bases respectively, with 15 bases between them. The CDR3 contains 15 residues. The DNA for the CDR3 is TGTGCCAGCAGGGCTCCCGGGACATACTCCTACGAGCAGTACTTC. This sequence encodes CASRAPGTYSYEQYF.

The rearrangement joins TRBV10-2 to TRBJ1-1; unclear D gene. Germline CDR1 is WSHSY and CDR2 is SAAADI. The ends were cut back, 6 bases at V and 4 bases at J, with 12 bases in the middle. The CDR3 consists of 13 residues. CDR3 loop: CASSLNGFTEAFF. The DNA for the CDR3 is TGCGCCAGCAGCCTAAATGGTTTCACTGAAGCTTTCTTT.

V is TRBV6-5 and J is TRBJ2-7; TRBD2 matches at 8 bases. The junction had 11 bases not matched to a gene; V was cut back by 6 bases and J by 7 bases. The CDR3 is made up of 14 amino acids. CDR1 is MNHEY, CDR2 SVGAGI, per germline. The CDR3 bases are TGTGCCAGCAGCCCCTGGCGGGGGGCCTTGGAGCAGTACTTC. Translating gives CASSPWRGALEQYF.

This CDR3 reads CASSVGQRTYGYTF. The CDR3 bases are TGTGCCAGCAGTGTGGGACAGAGAACCTATGGCTACACCTTC. V gene TRBV25-1 combines with J gene TRBJ1-2, with 7 bases fitting TRBD1. The J segment lost 4 bases and the V segment lost 4 bases, leaving 6 bases of the junction unmatched. CDR1 MGHDK and CDR2 SYGVNS come from the germline V gene. The CDR3 length is 14 residues.

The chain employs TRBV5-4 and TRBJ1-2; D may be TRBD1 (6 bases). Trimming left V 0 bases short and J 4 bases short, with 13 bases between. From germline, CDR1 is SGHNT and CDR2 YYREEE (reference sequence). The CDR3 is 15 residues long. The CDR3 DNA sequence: TGTGCCAGCAGCTTGGGGTCAGGGGAGGGCTATGGCTACACCTTC. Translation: CASSLGSGEGYGYTF.

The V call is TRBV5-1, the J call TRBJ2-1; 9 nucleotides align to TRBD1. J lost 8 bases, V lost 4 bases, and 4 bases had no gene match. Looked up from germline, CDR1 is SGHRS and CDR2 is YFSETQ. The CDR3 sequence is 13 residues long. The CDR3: CASSGTGRDEQFF. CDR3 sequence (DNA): TGCGCCAGCAGCGGGACAGGGAGGGATGAGCAGTTCTTC.

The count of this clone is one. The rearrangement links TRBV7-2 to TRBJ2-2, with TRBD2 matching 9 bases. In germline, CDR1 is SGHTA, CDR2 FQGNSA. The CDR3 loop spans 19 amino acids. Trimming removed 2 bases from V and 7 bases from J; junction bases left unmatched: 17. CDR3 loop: CASSLSFVGVAGEDGELFF. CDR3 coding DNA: TGTGCCAGCAGCTTATCCTTCGTGGGGGTAGCGGGAGAGGACGGGGAGCTGTTTTTT.

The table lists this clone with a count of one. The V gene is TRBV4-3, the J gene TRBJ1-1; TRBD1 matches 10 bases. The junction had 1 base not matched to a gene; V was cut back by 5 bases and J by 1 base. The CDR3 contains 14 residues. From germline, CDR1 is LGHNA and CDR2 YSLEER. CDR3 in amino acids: CASSRDRGNTEAFF. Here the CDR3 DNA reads TGCGCCAGCAGCAGGGACAGGGGGAACACTGAAGCTTTCTTT.

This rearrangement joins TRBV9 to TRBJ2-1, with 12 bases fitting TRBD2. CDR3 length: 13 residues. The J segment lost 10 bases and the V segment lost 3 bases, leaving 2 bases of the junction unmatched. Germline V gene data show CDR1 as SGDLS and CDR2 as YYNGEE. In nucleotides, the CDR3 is TGTGCCAGCAGCGCGGGACTAGCGGGCGAGCAGTTCTTC. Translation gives CASSAGLAGEQFF. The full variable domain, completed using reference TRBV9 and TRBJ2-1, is DSGVTQTPKHLITATGQRVTLRCSPRSGDLSVYWYQQSLDQGLQFLIQYYNGEERAKGNILERFSAQQFPDLHSELNLSSLELGDSALYFCASSAGLAGEQFFGPGTRLTVL.

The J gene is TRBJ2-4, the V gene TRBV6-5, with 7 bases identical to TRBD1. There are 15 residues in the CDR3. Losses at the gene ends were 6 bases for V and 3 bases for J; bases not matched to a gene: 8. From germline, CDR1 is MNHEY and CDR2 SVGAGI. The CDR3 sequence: CASRYTGAVKNIQYF. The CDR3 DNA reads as TGTGCCAGCAGATATACAGGGGCGGTCAAAAACATTCAGTACTTC.

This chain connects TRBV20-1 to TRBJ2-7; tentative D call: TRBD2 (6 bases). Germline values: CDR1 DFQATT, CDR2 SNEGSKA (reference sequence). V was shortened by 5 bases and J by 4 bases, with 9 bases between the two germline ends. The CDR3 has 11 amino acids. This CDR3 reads CSAVSGYEQYF. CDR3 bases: TGCAGTGCTGTAAGCGGGTACGAGCAGTACTTC.